The 14 T cell receptor beta chains below come from one sample, sequenced in a study of patients and donors after allogeneic stem cell transplantation. TCRdb ran MiXCR on the RT-PCR reads and lists one entry per CDR3 protein. The sample lists about 960,000 distinct CDR3 sequences, under 20% occurring once. Specimen: blood, either unsorted or a sorted T cell fraction (not recorded which). The receptors originated from a human donor who was either an allogeneic HSCT recipient or a stem cell or donor lymphocyte infusion donor (not recorded which). It is not recorded whose cells these are; they may come from a transplant donor.

This sequence joins TRBV5-1 and TRBJ1-4; D perhaps matches TRBD1 (5 bases). The germline V gene encodes CDR1 SGHRS and CDR2 YFSETQ. Trimming took 4 bases from V and 7 from J, leaving 17 bases between them. This CDR3 has 15 amino acids. The CDR3 spells CASSSGTPGGEKLFF. The CDR3 DNA is TGCGCCAGCAGCAGCGGGACTCCGGGAGGTGAAAAACTGTTTTTT.

This clonotype has more than one count but fewer than ten. J is TRBJ2-2 and V is TRBV6-1; D gene unclear. Trimming pared 0 bases from V and 2 bases from J, leaving 10 bases between. Germline V gene sequence: CDR1 MNHNS, CDR2 SASEGT. The CDR3 consists of 16 residues. CDR3 nucleotide sequence: TGTGCCAGCAGTGAAGCCCCCGGAGACAACACCGGGGAGCTGTTTTTT. This translates into CASSEAPGDNTGELFF.

This rearrangement joins TRBV6-1 to TRBJ1-1; the D gene is possibly TRBD1 (6 bases). This CDR3 is built from 13 residues. Germline V gives CDR1 MNHNS, CDR2 SASEGT. Trimming shortened V by 8 bases and J by 1 base, and 11 bases separated the two germline ends. CDR3 residues: CASLRGENTEAFF. The CDR3, as DNA: TGTGCCAGCCTGAGGGGGGAGAACACTGAAGCTTTCTTT.

This clonotype was recorded a few times. The chain links TRBV29-1 to TRBJ2-3; possible D gene TRBD1, 6 bases. V was cut by 4 bases and J by 2 bases, with 10 bases left in between. The CDR3 is 13 residues long. Germline lookup yields CDR1 SQVTM and CDR2 ANQGSEA. CDR3 sequence (DNA): TGCAGCGTTGGACAGGTCTACACAGATACGCAGTATTTT. This encodes CSVGQVYTDTQYF.

This clonotype was recorded many times. V gene TRBV12-3 or TRBV12-4 combines with J gene TRBJ1-1; D is possibly TRBD1 (5 bases). With 6 bases removed from V and 1 base from J, the gap between germline ends came to 12 bases. The CDR3 sequence is 14 residues long. The CDR3 region is CASSSRVSNTEAFF. The CDR3 DNA reads TGTGCCAGCAGCTCCAGGGTATCGAACACTGAAGCTTTCTTT.

The gene calls are TRBV20-1 and TRBJ1-1; D uncertain. The V and J ends lost 0 bases and 0 bases respectively, with 11 bases between them. CDR1 and CDR2 from the germline V gene are DFQATT and SNEGSKA (reference sequence). CDR3 length equals 15 residues. CDR3 in amino acids: CSARDAKGLNTEAFF. The DNA of the CDR3 is TGCAGTGCTAGAGACGCCAAGGGCCTGAACACTGAAGCTTTCTTT.

V and J are TRBV20-1 and TRBJ2-3; D not resolved. Per germline, CDR1 DFQATT and CDR2 SNEGSKA (reference sequence). The CDR3 extends over 13 amino acids. With 5 bases removed from V and 0 bases from J, the gap between germline ends came to 9 bases. The DNA for the CDR3 is TGCAGTGCTCTCAACGCTAGCACAGATACGCAGTATTTT. Its translation: CSALNASTDTQYF.

A few counts support this clonotype. The chain joins TRBV20-1 to TRBJ1-1, with D perhaps TRBD1 (5 bases). Trimming removed 4 bases from V and 1 base from J, with 16 bases in between. The CDR3 length is 15 residues. Germline loops: CDR1 DFQATT, CDR2 SNEGSKA (reference sequence). The CDR3 loop reads CSATDPRGANTEAFF. The CDR3 bases are TGCAGTGCTACCGATCCCAGAGGGGCGAACACTGAAGCTTTCTTT.

This clonotype was seen a few times. This chain links TRBV30 with TRBJ1-1, with D unresolved. The CDR3 has 12 residues. CDR1 GTSNPN and CDR2 SVGIG come from the germline V gene (reference sequence). V was cut by 3 bases and J by 8 bases, with 13 bases left in between. The CDR3, as DNA: TGTGCCTGGAGCGGTCTATTAGAAGAAGCTTTCTTT. Translating gives CAWSGLLEEAFF.

CDR3 in DNA: TGTGCCAGCAGCCACGAAGGGGCGACCCAGCATTTT. Encoded protein: CASSHEGATQHF. The chain joins TRBV12-3 or TRBV12-4 to TRBJ1-5; D may be TRBD1 (5 bases). This CDR3 is 12 amino acids long. V lost 6 bases and J lost 11, with 14 bases in between.

The gene calls are TRBV30 and TRBJ1-2; perhaps TRBD1 as D (6 bases). Per the germline V gene, CDR1 is GTSNPN and CDR2 is SVGIG (reference sequence). CDR3 size: 14 residues. Trimming left V 0 bases short and J 4 bases short, with 12 bases between. This CDR3 reads CAWSVRDKGYGYTF. The CDR3, as DNA: TGTGCCTGGAGTGTACGGGACAAGGGCTATGGCTACACCTTC.

The chain is built from TRBV5-1 and TRBJ2-2; D is perhaps TRBD1 or TRBD2 (5 bases each). Between the trimmed V and J ends, which lost 4 bases and 3 bases, there was a span of 13 bases. The V gene's germline CDR1 is SGHRS and CDR2 YFSETQ. The CDR3 consists of 15 residues. Here the CDR3 reads CASSRIGTDTGELFF. The CDR3 DNA is TGCGCCAGCAGCCGCATAGGGACGGACACCGGGGAGCTGTTTTTT.

This clonotype occurred once. The J gene is TRBJ2-5, the V gene TRBV9, with 10 nucleotides matching TRBD2. This CDR3 region has 18 residues. Germline V gene lookup returns CDR1 SGDLS and CDR2 YYNGEE. The V gene end was trimmed by 0 bases and the J gene end by 2 bases; junction bases not matched to a gene: 10. The CDR3 bases are TGTGCCAGCAGCGTAGCTACTAGCGGGATGAGGAAGCAAGAGACCCAGTACTTC. It yields the protein CASSVATSGMRKQETQYF.

This clonotype appeared a few times. The chain is built from TRBV2 and TRBJ2-5, with 7 bases identical to TRBD2. There are 16 residues in the CDR3. V lost 2 bases and J lost 5; bases outside the gene matches: 11. CDR1 and CDR2 from the germline V gene are SNHLY and FYNNEI. CDR3 sequence reads: CASSERLALPVETQYF. The CDR3, as DNA: TGTGCCAGCAGTGAAAGACTAGCCCTCCCGGTCGAGACCCAGTACTTC.